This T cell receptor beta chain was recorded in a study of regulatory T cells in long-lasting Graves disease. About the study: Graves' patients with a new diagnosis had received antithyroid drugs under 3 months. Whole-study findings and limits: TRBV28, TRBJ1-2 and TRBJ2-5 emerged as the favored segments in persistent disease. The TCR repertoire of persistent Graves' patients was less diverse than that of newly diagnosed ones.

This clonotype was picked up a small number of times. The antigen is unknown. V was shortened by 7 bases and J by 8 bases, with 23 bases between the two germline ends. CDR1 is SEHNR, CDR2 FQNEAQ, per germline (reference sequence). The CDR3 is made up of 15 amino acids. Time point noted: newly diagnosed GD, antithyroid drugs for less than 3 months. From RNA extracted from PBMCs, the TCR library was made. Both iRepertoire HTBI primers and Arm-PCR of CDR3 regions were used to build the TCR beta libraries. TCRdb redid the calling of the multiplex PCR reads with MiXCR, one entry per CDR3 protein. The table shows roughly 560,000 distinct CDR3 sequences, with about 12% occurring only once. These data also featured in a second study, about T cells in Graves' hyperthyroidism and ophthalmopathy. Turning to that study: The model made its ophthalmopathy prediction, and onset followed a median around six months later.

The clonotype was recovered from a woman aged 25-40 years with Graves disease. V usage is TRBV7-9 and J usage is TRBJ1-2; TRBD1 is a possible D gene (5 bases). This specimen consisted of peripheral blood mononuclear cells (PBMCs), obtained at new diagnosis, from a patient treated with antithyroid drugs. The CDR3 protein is CASTGNWDRLRGYTF. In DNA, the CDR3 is TGTGCCAGCACCGGAAATTGGGACCGTCTTCGGGGCTACACCTTC.